These T cell receptor beta chains were read from a single sample in a study of neurological immune-mediated disorders. MiXCR, applied by TCRdb to the 5' RACE reads, yields one record per CDR3 protein. The sample includes about 46,000 distinct CDR3 sequences, 1.9% of them seen just once. The sample consisted of PBMCs. The receptor source for this set is a woman in her thirties or forties with multiple sclerosis. CDR3s include the opening cysteine and the closing phenylalanine or tryptophan. A D gene is named only where the DNA matches it firmly. Clone size appears in some rows only: once, few, many, or a class for an expanded clone.

v_call: TRBV18
j_call: TRBJ2-1
d_call: TRBD1
clone_size: -
cdr3_length: 16
cdr3_aa: CASSPTDRGFSSEQFF
cdr3_nt: TGTGCCAGCTCACCTACAGACAGGGGGTTTAGTAGTGAGCAGTTCTTC

v_call: TRBV18
j_call: TRBJ1-2
d_call: TRBD1
clone_size: many
cdr3_length: 13
cdr3_aa: CASSQGQLYGYTF
cdr3_nt: TGTGCCAGCTCCCAGGGACAGCTTTATGGCTACACCTTC

v_call: TRBV29-1
j_call: TRBJ1-1
d_call: TRBD1
clone_size: many
cdr3_length: 13
cdr3_aa: CSVARTGNTEAFF
cdr3_nt: TGCAGCGTTGCCAGGACAGGGAATACTGAAGCTTTCTTT

v_call: TRBV5-1
j_call: TRBJ2-7
d_call: TRBD1
clone_size: many
cdr3_length: 16
cdr3_aa: CASSPLKTGGSYEQYF
cdr3_nt: TGCGCCAGCAGCCCGTTGAAGACAGGGGGCTCGTACGAGCAGTACTTC

v_call: TRBV7-7
j_call: TRBJ2-6
d_call: -
clone_size: many
cdr3_length: 13
cdr3_aa: CASGTSGANVLTF
cdr3_nt: TGTGCCAGCGGTACCTCTGGGGCCAACGTCCTGACTTTC

v_call: TRBV7-8
j_call: TRBJ2-1
d_call: TRBD2
clone_size: many
cdr3_length: 15
cdr3_aa: CASSSLAGGRHEQFF
cdr3_nt: TGTGCCAGCAGCTCGTTAGCGGGGGGGCGCCATGAGCAGTTCTTC

v_call: TRBV30
j_call: TRBJ2-7
d_call: TRBD1
clone_size: many
cdr3_length: 14
cdr3_aa: CAWVDGQGVSEQYF
cdr3_nt: TGTGCCTGGGTAGACGGACAGGGGGTGAGCGAGCAGTACTTC

v_call: TRBV11-2
j_call: TRBJ1-1
d_call: -
clone_size: many
cdr3_length: 15
cdr3_aa: CASSLDAAQGTEAFF
cdr3_nt: TGTGCCAGCAGCTTAGATGCAGCTCAGGGCACTGAAGCTTTCTTT

v_call: TRBV20-1
j_call: TRBJ2-3
d_call: -
clone_size: -
cdr3_length: 14
cdr3_aa: CSAFFGGPADTQYF
cdr3_nt: TGCAGTGCTTTTTTCGGGGGGCCAGCAGATACGCAGTATTTT

v_call: TRBV3-1
j_call: TRBJ1-2
d_call: TRBD1
clone_size: -
cdr3_length: 14
cdr3_aa: CASSQVSGGYGYTF
cdr3_nt: TGTGCCAGCAGCCAAGTTTCAGGGGGCTATGGCTACACCTTC

v_call: TRBV5-1
j_call: TRBJ2-3
d_call: -
clone_size: many
cdr3_length: 12
cdr3_aa: CASSFELSTQYF
cdr3_nt: TGCGCCAGCAGCTTCGAGCTGAGTACGCAGTATTTT

v_call: TRBV7-9
j_call: TRBJ2-7
d_call: -
clone_size: many
cdr3_length: 13
cdr3_aa: CASSLAGGGEQYF
cdr3_nt: TGTGCCAGCAGCTTAGCAGGAGGGGGCGAGCAGTACTTC

v_call: TRBV3-1
j_call: TRBJ2-1
d_call: TRBD2
clone_size: many
cdr3_length: 17
cdr3_aa: CASSQPTGTNHYNEQFF
cdr3_nt: TGTGCCAGCAGCCAACCCACCGGGACTAACCACTACAATGAGCAGTTCTTC

v_call: TRBV20-1
j_call: TRBJ2-3
d_call: TRBD2
clone_size: many
cdr3_length: 16
cdr3_aa: CSATRTSGGSTDTQYF
cdr3_nt: TGCAGTGCAACCCGGACTAGCGGGGGAAGCACAGATACGCAGTATTTT

v_call: TRBV7-9
j_call: TRBJ2-3
d_call: TRBD1
clone_size: many
cdr3_length: 16
cdr3_aa: CASSLLGTGGADTQYF
cdr3_nt: TGTGCCAGCAGCTTACTCGGGACAGGGGGCGCAGATACGCAGTATTTT

v_call: TRBV3-1
j_call: TRBJ1-4
d_call: -
clone_size: many
cdr3_length: 14
cdr3_aa: CASSQEGRGDQLFF
cdr3_nt: TGTGCCAGCAGCCAAGAGGGCAGGGGCGATCAACTGTTTTTT